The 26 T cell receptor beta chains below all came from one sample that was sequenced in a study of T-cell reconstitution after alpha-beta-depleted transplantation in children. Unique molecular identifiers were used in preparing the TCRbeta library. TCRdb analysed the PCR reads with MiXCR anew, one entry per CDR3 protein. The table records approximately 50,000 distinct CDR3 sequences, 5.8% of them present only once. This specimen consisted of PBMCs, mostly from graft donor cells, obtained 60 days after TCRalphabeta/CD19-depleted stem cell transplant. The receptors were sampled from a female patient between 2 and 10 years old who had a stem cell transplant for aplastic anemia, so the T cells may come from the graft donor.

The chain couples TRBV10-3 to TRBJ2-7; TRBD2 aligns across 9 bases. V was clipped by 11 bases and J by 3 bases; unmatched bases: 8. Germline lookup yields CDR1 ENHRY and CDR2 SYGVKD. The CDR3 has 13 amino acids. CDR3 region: CAASSGTFYEQYF. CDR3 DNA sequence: TGTGCCGCTTCTAGCGGGACTTTCTACGAGCAGTACTTC.

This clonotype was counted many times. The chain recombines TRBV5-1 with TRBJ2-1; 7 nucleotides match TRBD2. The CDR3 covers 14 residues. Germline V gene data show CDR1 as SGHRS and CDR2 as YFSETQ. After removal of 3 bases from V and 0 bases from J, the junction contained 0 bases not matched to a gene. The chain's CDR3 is CASSWTSSYNEQFF. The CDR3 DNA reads TGCGCCAGCAGCTGGACTAGCTCCTACAATGAGCAGTTCTTC.

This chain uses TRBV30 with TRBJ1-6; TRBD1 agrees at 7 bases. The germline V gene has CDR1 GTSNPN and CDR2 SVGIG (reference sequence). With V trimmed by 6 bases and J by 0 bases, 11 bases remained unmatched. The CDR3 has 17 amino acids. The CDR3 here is CACSGSRGSSYNSPLHF. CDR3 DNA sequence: TGTGCCTGTTCGGGTAGCAGGGGGAGCTCCTATAATTCACCCCTCCACTTT.

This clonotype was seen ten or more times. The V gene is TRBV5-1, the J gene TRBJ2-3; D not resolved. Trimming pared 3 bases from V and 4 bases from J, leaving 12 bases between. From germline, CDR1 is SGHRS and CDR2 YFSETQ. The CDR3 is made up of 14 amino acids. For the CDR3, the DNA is TGCGCCAGCAGCTCGGGTTCAGGTCCAGATACGCAGTATTTT. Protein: CASSSGSGPDTQYF.

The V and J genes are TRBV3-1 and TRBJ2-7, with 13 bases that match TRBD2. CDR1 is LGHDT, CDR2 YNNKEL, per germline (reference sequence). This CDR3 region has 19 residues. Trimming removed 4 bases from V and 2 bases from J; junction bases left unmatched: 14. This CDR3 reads CASSPSTLGLAGIAYEQYF. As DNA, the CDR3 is TGTGCCAGCAGCCCGTCAACCCTGGGACTAGCGGGAATAGCCTACGAGCAGTACTTC.

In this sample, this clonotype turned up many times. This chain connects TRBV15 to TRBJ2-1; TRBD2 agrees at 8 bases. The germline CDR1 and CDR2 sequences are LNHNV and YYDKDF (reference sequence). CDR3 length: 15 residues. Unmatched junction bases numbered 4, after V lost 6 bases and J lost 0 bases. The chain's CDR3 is CATSLAGSSYNEQFF. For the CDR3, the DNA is TGTGCCACCAGTTTAGCGGGGAGCTCCTACAATGAGCAGTTCTTC.

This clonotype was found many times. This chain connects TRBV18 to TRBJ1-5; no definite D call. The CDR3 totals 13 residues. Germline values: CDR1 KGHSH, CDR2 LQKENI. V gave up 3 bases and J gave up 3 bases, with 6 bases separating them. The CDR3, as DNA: TGTGCCAGCTCACCGGACTTCAATCAGCCCCAGCATTTT. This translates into CASSPDFNQPQHF.

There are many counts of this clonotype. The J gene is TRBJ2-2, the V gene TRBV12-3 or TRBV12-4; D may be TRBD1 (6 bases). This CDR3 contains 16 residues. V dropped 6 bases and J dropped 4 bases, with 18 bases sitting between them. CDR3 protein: CASSGGTPRVTGELFF. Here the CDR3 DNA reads TGTGCCAGCAGCGGTGGGACACCCCGAGTCACCGGGGAGCTGTTTTTT.

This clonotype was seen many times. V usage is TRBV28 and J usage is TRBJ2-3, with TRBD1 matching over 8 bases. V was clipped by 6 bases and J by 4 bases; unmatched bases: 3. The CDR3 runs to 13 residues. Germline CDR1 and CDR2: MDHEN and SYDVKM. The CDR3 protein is CASSGQGPDTQYF. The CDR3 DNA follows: TGTGCCAGCAGCGGACAGGGCCCAGATACGCAGTATTTT.

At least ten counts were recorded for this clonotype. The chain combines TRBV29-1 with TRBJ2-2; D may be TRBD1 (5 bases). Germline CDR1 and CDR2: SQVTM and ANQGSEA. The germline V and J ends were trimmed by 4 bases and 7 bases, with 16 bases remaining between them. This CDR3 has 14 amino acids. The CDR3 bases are TGCAGCGTTGTGGCAGGGCGGCCGATCGGGGAGCTGTTTTTT. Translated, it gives CSVVAGRPIGELFF.

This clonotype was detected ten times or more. The CDR3 DNA follows: TGCAGTGCCACTCTAGCGTTATCGGGCACAGATACGCAGTATTTT. Amino acid sequence: CSATLALSGTDTQYF. The V call is TRBV20-1, the J call TRBJ2-3; D may be TRBD2 (6 bases). V lost 6 bases and J lost 1, with 17 bases in between. The CDR3 sequence is 15 residues long. Germline CDR1 reads DFQATT; CDR2 reads SNEGSKA (reference sequence).

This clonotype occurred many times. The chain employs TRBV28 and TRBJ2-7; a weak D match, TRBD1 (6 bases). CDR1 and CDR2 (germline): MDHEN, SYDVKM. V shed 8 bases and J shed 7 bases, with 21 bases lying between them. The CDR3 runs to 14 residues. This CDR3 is CASQGQMFLGEQYF. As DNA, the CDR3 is TGTGCCAGCCAGGGACAAATGTTCTTGGGGGAGCAGTACTTC. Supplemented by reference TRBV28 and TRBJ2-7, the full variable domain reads DVKVTQSSRYLVKRTGEKVFLECVQDMDHENMFWYRQDPGLGLRLIYFSYDVKMKEKGDIPEGYSVSREKKERFSLILESASTNQTSMYLCASQGQMFLGEQYFGPGTRLTVT.

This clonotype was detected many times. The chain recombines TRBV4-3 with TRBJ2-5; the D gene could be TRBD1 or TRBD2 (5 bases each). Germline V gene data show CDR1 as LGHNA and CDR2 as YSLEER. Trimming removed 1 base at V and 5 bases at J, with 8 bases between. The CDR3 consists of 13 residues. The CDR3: CASSQGDGETQYF. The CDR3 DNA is TGCGCCAGCAGCCAAGGGGACGGGGAGACCCAGTACTTC.

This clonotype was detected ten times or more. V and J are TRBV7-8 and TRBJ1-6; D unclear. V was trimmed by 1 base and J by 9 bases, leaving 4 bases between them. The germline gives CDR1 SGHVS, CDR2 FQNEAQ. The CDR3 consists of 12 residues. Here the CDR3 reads CASSLGGSPLHF. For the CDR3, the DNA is TGTGCCAGCAGCTTAGGGGGTTCACCCCTCCACTTT.

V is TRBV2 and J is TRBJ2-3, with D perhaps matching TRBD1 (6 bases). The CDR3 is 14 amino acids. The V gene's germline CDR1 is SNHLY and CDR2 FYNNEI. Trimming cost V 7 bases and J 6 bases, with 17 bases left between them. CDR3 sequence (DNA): TGTGCCAGCATGTGGACAGAGGCCGGTGATACGCAGTATTTT. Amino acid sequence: CASMWTEAGDTQYF.

The CDR3, as DNA: TGTGCCAGTAGTATGCAGGGGAGCCCAGATACGCAGTATTTT. This sequence encodes CASSMQGSPDTQYF. The chain recombines TRBV19 with TRBJ2-3, with D possibly being TRBD1 (6 bases). Deletions cut 3 bases from V and 4 bases from J, with 11 bases between. The CDR3 spans 14 residues. CDR1 and CDR2 from the germline V gene are LNHDA and SQIVND (reference sequence).

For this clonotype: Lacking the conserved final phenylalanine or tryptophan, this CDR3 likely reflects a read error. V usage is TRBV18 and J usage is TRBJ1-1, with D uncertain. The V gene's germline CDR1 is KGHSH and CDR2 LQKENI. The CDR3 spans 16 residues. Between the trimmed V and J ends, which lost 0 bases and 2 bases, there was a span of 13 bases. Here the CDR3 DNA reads TGTGCCAGCTCACCACCGGGATCACTATCAAACACTGAAGCTTTCTCT. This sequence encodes CASSPPGSLSNTEAFS.

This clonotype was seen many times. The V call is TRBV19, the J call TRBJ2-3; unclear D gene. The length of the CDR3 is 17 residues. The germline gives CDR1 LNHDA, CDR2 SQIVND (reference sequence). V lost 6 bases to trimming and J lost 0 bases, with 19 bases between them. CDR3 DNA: TGTGCCAGTAGCCCTACCCGGAGTGGTACTAGCACAGATACGCAGTATTTT. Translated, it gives CASSPTRSGTSTDTQYF.

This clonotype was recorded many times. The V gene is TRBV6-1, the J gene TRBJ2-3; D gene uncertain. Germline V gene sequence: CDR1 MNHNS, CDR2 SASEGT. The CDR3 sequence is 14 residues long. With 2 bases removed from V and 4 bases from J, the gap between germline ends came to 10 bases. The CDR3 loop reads CASSELEAADTQYF. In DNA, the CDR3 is TGTGCCAGCAGTGAACTAGAAGCTGCAGATACGCAGTATTTT.

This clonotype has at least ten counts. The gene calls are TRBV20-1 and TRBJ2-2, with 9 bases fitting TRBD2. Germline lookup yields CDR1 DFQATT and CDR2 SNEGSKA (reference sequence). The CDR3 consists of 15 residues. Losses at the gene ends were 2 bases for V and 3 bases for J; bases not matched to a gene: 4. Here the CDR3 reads CSARPGTSYTGELFF. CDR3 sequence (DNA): TGCAGTGCTAGACCCGGGACTAGCTACACCGGGGAGCTGTTTTTT.

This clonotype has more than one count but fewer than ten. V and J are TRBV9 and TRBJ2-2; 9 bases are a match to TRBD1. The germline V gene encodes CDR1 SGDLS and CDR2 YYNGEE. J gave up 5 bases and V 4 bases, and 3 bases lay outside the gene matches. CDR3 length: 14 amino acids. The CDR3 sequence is CASSPGQGTGELFF. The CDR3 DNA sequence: TGTGCCAGCAGCCCGGGACAGGGTACCGGGGAGCTGTTTTTT.

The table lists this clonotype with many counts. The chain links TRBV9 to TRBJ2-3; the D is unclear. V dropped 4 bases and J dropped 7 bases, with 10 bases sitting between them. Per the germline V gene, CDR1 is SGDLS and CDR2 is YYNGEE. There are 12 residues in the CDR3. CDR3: CASSPDLYTQYF. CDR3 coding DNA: TGTGCCAGCAGCCCTGACTTGTATACGCAGTATTTT.

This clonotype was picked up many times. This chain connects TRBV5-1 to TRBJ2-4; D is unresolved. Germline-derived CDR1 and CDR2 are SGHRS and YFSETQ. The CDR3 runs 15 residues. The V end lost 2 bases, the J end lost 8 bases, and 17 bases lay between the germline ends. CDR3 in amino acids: CASSFAVAQVDIQYF. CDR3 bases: TGCGCCAGCAGCTTTGCGGTGGCCCAGGTTGACATTCAGTACTTC.

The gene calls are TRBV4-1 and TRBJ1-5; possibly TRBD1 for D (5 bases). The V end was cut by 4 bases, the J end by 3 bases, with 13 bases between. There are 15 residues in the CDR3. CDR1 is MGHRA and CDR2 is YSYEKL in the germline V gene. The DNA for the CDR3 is TGCGCCAGCAGCCTCGACGGGACCCTCAATCAGCCCCAGCATTTT. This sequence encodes CASSLDGTLNQPQHF.

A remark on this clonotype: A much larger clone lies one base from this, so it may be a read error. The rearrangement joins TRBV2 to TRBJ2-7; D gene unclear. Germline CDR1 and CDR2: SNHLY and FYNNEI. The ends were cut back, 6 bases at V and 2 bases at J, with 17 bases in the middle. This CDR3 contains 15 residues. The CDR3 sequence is CASRGGAVTTYEQYF. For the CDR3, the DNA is TGTGCCAGCAGGGGTGGAGCAGTCACAACCTACGAGCAGTACTTC.

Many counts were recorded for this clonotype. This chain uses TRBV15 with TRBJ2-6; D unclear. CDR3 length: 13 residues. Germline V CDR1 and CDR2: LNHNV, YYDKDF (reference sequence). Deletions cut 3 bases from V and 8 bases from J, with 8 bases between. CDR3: CATSRVPSNVLTF. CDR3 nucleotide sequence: TGTGCCACCAGCAGGGTGCCTTCCAACGTCCTGACTTTC.